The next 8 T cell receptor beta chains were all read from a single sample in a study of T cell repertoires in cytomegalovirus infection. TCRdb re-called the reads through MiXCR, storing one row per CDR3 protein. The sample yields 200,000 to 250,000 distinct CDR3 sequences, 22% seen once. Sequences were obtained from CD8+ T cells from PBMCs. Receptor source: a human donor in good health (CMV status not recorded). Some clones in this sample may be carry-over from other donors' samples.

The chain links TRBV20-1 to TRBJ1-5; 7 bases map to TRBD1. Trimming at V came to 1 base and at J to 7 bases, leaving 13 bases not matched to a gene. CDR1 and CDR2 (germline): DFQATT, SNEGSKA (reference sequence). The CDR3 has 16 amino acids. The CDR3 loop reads CSARALSRTGSQPQHF. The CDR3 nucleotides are TGCAGTGCTAGAGCCCTTTCTAGGACAGGCAGCCAGCCCCAGCATTTT.

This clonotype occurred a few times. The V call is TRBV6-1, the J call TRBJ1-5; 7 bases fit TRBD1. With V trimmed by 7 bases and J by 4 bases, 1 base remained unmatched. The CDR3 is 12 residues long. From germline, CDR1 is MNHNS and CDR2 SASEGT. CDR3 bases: TGTGCCAGCAAGGGGGCAAATCAGCCCCAGCATTTT. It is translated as CASKGANQPQHF.

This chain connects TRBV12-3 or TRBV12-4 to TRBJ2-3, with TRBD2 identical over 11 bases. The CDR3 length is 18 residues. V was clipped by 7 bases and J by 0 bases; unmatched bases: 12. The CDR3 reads CASTLGLAGGHSTDTQYF. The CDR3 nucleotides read TGTGCCAGCACCTTGGGGCTAGCGGGGGGTCATAGCACAGATACGCAGTATTTT.

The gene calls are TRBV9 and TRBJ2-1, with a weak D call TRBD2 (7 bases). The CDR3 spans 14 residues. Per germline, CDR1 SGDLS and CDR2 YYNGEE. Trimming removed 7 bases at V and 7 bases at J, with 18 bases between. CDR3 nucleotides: TGTGCCAGCGGGGGGGGGGCCCCGGGGAATGAGCAGTTCTTC. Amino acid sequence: CASGGGAPGNEQFF.

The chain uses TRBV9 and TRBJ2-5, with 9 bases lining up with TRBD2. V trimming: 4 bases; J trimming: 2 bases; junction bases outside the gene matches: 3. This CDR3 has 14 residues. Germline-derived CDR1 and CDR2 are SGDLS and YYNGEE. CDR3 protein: CASSSAGGQETQYF. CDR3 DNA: TGTGCCAGCAGCTCCGCGGGGGGGCAAGAGACCCAGTACTTC.

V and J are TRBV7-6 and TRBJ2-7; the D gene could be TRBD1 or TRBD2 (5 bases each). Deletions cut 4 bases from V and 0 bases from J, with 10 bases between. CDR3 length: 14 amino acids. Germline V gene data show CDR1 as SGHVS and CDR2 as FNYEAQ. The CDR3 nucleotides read TGTGCCAGCAGCTACCGGGGCAGCTCCTACGAGCAGTACTTC. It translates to CASSYRGSSYEQYF.

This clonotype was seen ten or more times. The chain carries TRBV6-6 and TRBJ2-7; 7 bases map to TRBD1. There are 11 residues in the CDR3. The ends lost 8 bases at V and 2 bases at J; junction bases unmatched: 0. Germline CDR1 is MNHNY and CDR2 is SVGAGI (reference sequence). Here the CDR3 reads CASGQAYEQYF. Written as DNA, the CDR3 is TGTGCCAGCGGACAGGCCTACGAGCAGTACTTC.

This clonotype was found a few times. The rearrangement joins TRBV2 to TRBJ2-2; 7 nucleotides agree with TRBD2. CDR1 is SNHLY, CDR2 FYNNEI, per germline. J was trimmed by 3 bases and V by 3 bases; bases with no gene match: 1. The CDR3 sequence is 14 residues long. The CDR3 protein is CASSEGGYTGELFF. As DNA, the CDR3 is TGTGCCAGCAGTGAGGGGGGGTACACCGGGGAGCTGTTTTTT.